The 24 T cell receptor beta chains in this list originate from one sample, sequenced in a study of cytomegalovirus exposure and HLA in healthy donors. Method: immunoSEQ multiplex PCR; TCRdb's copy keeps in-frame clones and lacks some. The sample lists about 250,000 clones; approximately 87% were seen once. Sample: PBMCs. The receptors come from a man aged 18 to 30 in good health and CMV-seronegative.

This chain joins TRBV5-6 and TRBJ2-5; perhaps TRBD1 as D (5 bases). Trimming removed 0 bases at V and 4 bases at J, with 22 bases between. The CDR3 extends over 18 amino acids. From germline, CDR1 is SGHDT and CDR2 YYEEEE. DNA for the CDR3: TGTGCCAGCAGCTTGGGGGGCCTCCACATAAATTTGCCAGAGACCCAGTACTTC. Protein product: CASSLGGLHINLPETQYF.

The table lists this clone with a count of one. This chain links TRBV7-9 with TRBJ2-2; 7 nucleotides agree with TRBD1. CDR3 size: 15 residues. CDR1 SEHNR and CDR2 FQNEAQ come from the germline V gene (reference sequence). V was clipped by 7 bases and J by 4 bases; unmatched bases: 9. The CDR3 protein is CASITTGAITGELFF. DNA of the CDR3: TGTGCCAGCATCACTACAGGGGCCATCACCGGGGAGCTGTTTTTT.

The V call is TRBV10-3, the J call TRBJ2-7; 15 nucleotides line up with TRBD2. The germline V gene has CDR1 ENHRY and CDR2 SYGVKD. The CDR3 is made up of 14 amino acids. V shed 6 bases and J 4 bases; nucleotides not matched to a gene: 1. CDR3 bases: TGTGCCATCAGGGGGACTAGCGGGAGGTACGAGCAGTACTTC. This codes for CAIRGTSGRYEQYF.

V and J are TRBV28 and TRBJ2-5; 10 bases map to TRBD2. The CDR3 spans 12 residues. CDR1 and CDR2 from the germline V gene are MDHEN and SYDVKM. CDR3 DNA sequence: TGTGCATCGAGCGGGAGGGTCGAGACCCAGTACTTC. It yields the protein CASSGRVETQYF.

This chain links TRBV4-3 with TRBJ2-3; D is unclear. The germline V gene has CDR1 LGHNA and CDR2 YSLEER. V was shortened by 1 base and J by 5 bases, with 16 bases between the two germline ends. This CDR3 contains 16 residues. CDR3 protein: CASSQGPDPRGDTQYF. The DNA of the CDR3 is TGCGCCAGCAGCCAAGGGCCCGATCCGAGAGGAGATACGCAGTATTTT.

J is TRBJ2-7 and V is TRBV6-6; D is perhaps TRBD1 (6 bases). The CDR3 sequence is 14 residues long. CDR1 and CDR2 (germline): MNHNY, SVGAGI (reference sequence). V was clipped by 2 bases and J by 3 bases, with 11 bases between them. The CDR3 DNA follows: TGTGCCAGCAGTTACACAGGGAGTAACTACGAGCAGTACTTC. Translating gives CASSYTGSNYEQYF.

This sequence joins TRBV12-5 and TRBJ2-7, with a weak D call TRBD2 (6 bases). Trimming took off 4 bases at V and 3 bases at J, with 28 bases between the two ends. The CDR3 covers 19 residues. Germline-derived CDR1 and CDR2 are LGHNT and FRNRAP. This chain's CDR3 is CASGSPTTLIGGKNYEQYF. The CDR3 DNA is TGTGCTAGTGGTTCGCCAACGACCCTGATTGGGGGGAAAAACTACGAGCAGTACTTC. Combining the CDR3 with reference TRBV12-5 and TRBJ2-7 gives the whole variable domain DARVTQTPRHKVTEMGQEVTMRCQPILGHNTVFWYRQTMMQGLELLAYFRNRAPLDDSGMPKDRFSAEMPDATLATLKIQPSEPRDSAVYFCASGSPTTLIGGKNYEQYFGPGTRLTVT.

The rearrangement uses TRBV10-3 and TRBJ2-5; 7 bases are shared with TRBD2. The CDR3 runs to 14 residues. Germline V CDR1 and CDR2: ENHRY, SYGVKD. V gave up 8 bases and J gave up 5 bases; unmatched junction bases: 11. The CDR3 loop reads CAIGGGSPRETQYF. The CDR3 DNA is TGTGCCATCGGGGGGGGGAGCCCCCGGGAGACCCAGTACTTC.

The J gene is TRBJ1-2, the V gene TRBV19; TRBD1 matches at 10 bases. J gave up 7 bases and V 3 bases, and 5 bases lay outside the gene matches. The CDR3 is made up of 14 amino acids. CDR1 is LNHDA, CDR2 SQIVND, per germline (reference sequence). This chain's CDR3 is CASSMGQGFIGYTF. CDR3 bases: TGTGCCAGTAGTATGGGACAGGGGTTTATTGGCTACACCTTC.

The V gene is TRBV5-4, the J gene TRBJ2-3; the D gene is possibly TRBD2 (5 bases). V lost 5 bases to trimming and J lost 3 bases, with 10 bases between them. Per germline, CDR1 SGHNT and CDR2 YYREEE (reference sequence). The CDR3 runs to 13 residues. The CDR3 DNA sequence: TGTGCCAGCAGGCTAGCTAGTACAGATACGCAGTATTTT. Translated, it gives CASRLASTDTQYF.

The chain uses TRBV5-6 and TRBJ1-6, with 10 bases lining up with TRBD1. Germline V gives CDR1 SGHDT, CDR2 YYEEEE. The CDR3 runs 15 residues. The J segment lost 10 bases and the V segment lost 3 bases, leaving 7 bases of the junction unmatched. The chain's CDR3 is CASSWTGTGESPLHF. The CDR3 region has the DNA TGTGCCAGCAGCTGGACCGGGACAGGGGAATCACCCCTCCACTTT.

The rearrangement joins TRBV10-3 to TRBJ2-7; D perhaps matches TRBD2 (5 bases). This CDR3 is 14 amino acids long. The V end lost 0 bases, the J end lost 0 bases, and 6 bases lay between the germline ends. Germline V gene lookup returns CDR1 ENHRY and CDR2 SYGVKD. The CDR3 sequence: CAISESGDSYEQYF. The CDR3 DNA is TGTGCCATCAGTGAGTCCGGGGACTCCTACGAGCAGTACTTC.

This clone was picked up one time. CDR3 nucleotides: TGTGCCAGCAGCGGGCCTTTCGACGAGCAGTACTTC. Translating gives CASSGPFDEQYF. This sequence joins TRBV7-9 and TRBJ2-7, with D uncertain. Trimming removed 5 bases from V and 5 bases from J, with 10 bases in between. Germline V CDR1 and CDR2: SEHNR, FQNEAQ (reference sequence). There are 12 residues in the CDR3.

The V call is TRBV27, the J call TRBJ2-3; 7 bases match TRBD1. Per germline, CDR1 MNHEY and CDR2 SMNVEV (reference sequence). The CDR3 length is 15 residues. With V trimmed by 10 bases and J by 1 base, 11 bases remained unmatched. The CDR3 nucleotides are TGTGCCACGGGACAGCCAAAAGGACGCACAGATACGCAGTATTTT. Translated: CATGQPKGRTDTQYF.

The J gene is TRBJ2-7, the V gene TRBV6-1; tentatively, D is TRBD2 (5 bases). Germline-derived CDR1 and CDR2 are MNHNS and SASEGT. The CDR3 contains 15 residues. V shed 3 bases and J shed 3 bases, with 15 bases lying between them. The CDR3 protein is CASSDVSGLNYEQYF. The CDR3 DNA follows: TGTGCCAGCAGTGACGTTTCCGGACTGAACTACGAGCAGTACTTC.

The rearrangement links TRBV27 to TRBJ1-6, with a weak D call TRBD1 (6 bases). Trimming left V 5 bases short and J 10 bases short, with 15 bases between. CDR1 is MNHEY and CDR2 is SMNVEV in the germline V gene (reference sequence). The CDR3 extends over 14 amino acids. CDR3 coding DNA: TGTGCCAGCAGTCTTTGGACAGAAGGGTCACCCCTCCACTTT. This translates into CASSLWTEGSPLHF.

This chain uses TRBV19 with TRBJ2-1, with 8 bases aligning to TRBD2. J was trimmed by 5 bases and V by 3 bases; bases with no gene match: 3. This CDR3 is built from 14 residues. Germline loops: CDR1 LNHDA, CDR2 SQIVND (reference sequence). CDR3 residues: CASSIAGGHNEQFF. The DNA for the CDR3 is TGTGCCAGTAGTATCGCGGGAGGCCACAATGAGCAGTTCTTC.

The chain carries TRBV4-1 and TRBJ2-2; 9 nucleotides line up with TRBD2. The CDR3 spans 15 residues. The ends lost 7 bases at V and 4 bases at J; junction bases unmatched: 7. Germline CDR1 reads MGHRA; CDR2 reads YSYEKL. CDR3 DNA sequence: TGCGCCAGCAAGAGCGGGAGGTGGGGCACCGGGGAGCTGTTTTTT. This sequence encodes CASKSGRWGTGELFF.

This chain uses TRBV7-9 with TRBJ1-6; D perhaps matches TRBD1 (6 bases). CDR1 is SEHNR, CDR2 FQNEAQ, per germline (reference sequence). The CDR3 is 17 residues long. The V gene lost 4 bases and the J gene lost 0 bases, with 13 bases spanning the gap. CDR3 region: CASSSGVYSSYNSPLHF. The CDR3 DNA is TGTGCCAGCAGCTCAGGGGTCTATAGCTCCTATAATTCACCCCTCCACTTT.

The CDR3, as DNA: TGTGCCAGCAACAGGGCCCCTAAAAACACCGGGGAGCTGTTTTTT. Its protein product is CASNRAPKNTGELFF. This chain links TRBV6-1 with TRBJ2-2; TRBD1 is a possible D gene (6 bases). V was cut by 7 bases and J by 2 bases, with 14 bases left in between. The germline V gene encodes CDR1 MNHNS and CDR2 SASEGT. This CDR3 has 15 amino acids.

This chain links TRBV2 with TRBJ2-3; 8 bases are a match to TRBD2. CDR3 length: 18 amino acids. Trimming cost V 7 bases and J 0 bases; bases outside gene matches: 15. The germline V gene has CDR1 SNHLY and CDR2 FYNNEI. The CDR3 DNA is TGTGCCAGCACTAGGCCCACTAGCGGTGCAACTAGCACAGATACGCAGTATTTT. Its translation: CASTRPTSGATSTDTQYF. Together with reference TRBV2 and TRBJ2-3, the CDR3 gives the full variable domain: EPEVTQTPSHQVTQMGQEVILRCVPISNHLYFYWYRQILGQKVEFLVSFYNNEISEKSEIFDDQFSVERPDGSNFTLKIRSTKLEDSAMYFCASTRPTSGATSTDTQYFGPGTRLTVL.

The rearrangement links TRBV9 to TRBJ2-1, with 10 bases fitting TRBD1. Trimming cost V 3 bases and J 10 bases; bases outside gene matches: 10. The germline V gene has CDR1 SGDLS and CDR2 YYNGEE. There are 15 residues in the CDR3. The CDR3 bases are TGTGCCAGCAGCGCAGAGACCGGGACAGGGGCGGAGCAGTTCTTC. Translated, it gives CASSAETGTGAEQFF. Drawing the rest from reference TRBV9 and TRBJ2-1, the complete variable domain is DSGVTQTPKHLITATGQRVTLRCSPRSGDLSVYWYQQSLDQGLQFLIQYYNGEERAKGNILERFSAQQFPDLHSELNLSSLELGDSALYFCASSAETGTGAEQFFGPGTRLTVL.

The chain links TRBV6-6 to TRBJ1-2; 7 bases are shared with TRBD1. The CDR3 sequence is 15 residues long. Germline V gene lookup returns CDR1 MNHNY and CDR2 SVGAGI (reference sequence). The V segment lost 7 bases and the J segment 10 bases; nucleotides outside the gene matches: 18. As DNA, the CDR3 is TGTGCCAGCATCCCTCTCCTGACAGGGTCGTGGGACTACACCTTC. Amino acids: CASIPLLTGSWDYTF.

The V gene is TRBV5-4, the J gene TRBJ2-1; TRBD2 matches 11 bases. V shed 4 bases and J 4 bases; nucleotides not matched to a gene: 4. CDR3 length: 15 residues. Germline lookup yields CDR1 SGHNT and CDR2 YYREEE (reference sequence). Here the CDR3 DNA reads TGTGCCAGCAGCCGGACTAGCGGGCTTTACAATGAGCAGTTCTTC. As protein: CASSRTSGLYNEQFF. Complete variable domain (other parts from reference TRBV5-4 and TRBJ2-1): ETGVTQSPTHLIKTRGQQVTLRCSSQSGHNTVSWYQQALGQGPQFIFQYYREEENGRGNFPPRFSGLQFPNYSSELNVNALELDDSALYLCASSRTSGLYNEQFFGPGTRLTVL.